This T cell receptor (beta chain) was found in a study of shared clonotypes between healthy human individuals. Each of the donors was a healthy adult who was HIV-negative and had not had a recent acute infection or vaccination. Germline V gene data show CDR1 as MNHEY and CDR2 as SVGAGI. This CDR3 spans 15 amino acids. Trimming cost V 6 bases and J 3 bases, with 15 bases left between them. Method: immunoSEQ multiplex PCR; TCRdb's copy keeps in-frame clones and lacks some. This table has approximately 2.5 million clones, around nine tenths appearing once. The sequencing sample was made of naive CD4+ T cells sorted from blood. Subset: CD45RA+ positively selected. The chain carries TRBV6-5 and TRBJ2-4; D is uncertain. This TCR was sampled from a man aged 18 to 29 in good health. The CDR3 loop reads CASRELSLGKNIQYF. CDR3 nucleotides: TGTGCCAGCAGGGAACTAAGCCTCGGCAAAAACATTCAGTACTTC.